Following are 10 T cell receptor beta chains from one sample sequenced in a study of regulatory T cells in long-lasting Graves disease. The authors built TCR beta libraries using iRepertoire HTBI primers and Arm-PCR of CDR3 regions. Each CDR3 protein is one row after TCRdb ran MiXCR on the multiplex PCR reads. This sample carries around 500,000 distinct CDR3 sequences, more than 15% of them seen once, and the ten largest clones take roughly 25%. Indicated time point: newly diagnosed GD, antithyroid drugs for less than 3 months. Extracted RNA from PBMCs served as the source of the TCR library. The same data also went into a second study, on T cells in Graves' hyperthyroidism and ophthalmopathy.

The source material was peripheral blood mononuclear cells (PBMCs), sampled at new diagnosis, from a patient treated with antithyroid drugs. Source of these receptors: a woman aged 35-60 years with Graves disease.

The V call is TRBV9, the J call TRBJ1-6, with 7 bases identical to TRBD1. The CDR3 is made up of 14 amino acids. CDR1 SGDLS and CDR2 YYNGEE come from the germline V gene. The V and J ends lost 4 bases and 7 bases, in that order; junction bases with no gene match: 5. This chain's CDR3 is CASSPETGNSPLHF. The CDR3, as DNA: TGTGCCAGCAGCCCTGAGACAGGGAATTCACCCCTCCACTTT. The full variable domain, in which reference TRBV9 and TRBJ1-6 provide the parts outside the CDR3, is DSGVTQTPKHLITATGQRVTLRCSPRSGDLSVYWYQQSLDQGLQFLIQYYNGEERAKGNILERFSAQQFPDLHSELNLSSLELGDSALYFCASSPETGNSPLHFGNGTRLTVT.

CDR3 in DNA: TGCAGTGCTCAATGGGACAGGGGGCGCGTCTACACCTTC. Encoded protein: CSAQWDRGRVYTF. The chain carries TRBV20-1 and TRBJ1-2; 12 bases fit TRBD1. J was trimmed by 10 bases and V by 5 bases; bases with no gene match: 8. Germline V gene data show CDR1 as DFQATT and CDR2 as SNEGSKA (reference sequence). The CDR3 extends over 13 amino acids.

The V gene is TRBV6-5, the J gene TRBJ1-1; tentatively, D is TRBD1 (6 bases). V was shortened by 2 bases and J by 8 bases, with 9 bases between the two germline ends. Germline loops: CDR1 MNHEY, CDR2 SVGAGI. CDR3 length: 12 residues. The chain's CDR3 is CASSYRQEEAFF. CDR3 coding DNA: TGTGCCAGCAGTTACAGACAGGAAGAAGCTTTCTTT.

The V and J genes are TRBV27 and TRBJ2-3; 11 positions agree with TRBD2. CDR1 is MNHEY and CDR2 is SMNVEV in the germline V gene (reference sequence). After removal of 5 bases from V and 7 bases from J, the junction contained 8 bases not matched to a gene. The CDR3 totals 15 residues. The CDR3 sequence: CASSHSGGAGHTQYF. The CDR3 nucleotides are TGTGCCAGCAGTCATAGCGGGGGGGCGGGCCATACGCAGTATTTT.

This clonotype was seen repeatedly, ten times or more. The rearrangement links TRBV2 to TRBJ1-2; TRBD1 is a possible D gene (6 bases). CDR3 length: 15 amino acids. The germline V and J ends were trimmed by 4 bases and 3 bases, with 15 bases remaining between them. Germline assignment: CDR1 SNHLY and CDR2 FYNNEI. This chain's CDR3 is CASSVGTPGYYGYTF. DNA of the CDR3: TGTGCCAGCAGTGTCGGGACACCCGGATACTATGGCTACACCTTC.

This clonotype occurred many times. This chain connects TRBV12-3 or TRBV12-4 to TRBJ1-3; D is ambiguous. Between the trimmed V and J ends, which lost 6 bases and 2 bases, there was a span of 11 bases. The CDR3 consists of 14 residues. CDR3 protein: CASSPDMAGNTIYF. DNA for the CDR3: TGTGCCAGCAGCCCCGACATGGCTGGAAACACCATATATTTT.

In this sample, this clonotype turned up many times. The chain employs TRBV7-2 and TRBJ2-5; D uncertain. Trimming cost V 1 base and J 0 bases, with 6 bases left between them. CDR1 and CDR2 from the germline V gene are SGHTA and FQGNSA. CDR3 length: 14 amino acids. The CDR3 here is CASSLEVDQETQYF. For the CDR3, the DNA is TGTGCCAGCAGCTTAGAGGTCGACCAAGAGACCCAGTACTTC. Variable domain in full (rest from reference TRBV7-2 and TRBJ2-5): GAGVSQSPSNKVTEKGKDVELRCDPISGHTALYWYRQSLGQGLEFLIYFQGNSAPDKSGLPSDRFSAERTGGSVSTLTIQRTQQEDSAVYLCASSLEVDQETQYFGPGTRLLVL.

This chain uses TRBV29-1 with TRBJ2-7, with 8 bases lining up with TRBD1. The ends lost 7 bases at V and 5 bases at J; junction bases unmatched: 7. The CDR3 is 12 residues long. Germline-derived CDR1 and CDR2 are SQVTM and ANQGSEA. CDR3: CSAGDRRNEQYF. For the CDR3, the DNA is TGCAGCGCCGGGGACAGGAGAAACGAGCAGTACTTC.

In its sample, this clonotype was seen many times. The V and J genes are TRBV2 and TRBJ2-7; 9 nucleotides agree with TRBD2. The V gene end was trimmed by 5 bases and the J gene end by 3 bases; junction bases not matched to a gene: 8. In germline, CDR1 is SNHLY, CDR2 FYNNEI. CDR3 length: 15 amino acids. For the CDR3, the DNA is TGTGCCAGCAGTCAACTTAGCGGGGGAGTCTACGAGCAGTACTTC. Its translation is CASSQLSGGVYEQYF.

This clonotype appeared many times. One end of the junction is discordant with germline, which a read error may explain. The chain has TRBV7-7 and TRBJ1-3; D remains unclear. This CDR3 is 15 amino acids long. Germline V gene data show CDR1 as SSHAT and CDR2 as FNYEAQ (reference sequence). The CDR3 bases are TGTGCTAGCAGTAGAACCGAAGGGCGTGGAAACACCATATATTTT. It codes for CASSRTEGRGNTIYF.